This TCR beta chain was sequenced in a study of OX40 agonist ivuxolimab in advanced cancers. The study in broad terms: Ivuxolimab was an agonistic, fully human IgG2 monoclonal antibody directed against OX40 (CD134), a costimulatory receptor. Intravenous ivuxolimab was administered to patients every 2 weeks at six dose levels: 0.01, 0.1, 0.3, 1.5, 3 and 10 mg/kg. Of the roughly 51 patients in dose escalation, some 20 had hepatocellular carcinoma, about 15 had melanoma, 9 had renal cell carcinoma and 9 had head and neck cancer. In the dose-escalation cohort, 70% to 90% of patients were male, and the mean age was approximately 60 years with a range of roughly 23 to 79. Patients were allowed to have had prior anti-PD-1, anti-PD-L1 or anti-CTLA-4 therapy, and approximately 40% of the dose-escalation patients had previously received checkpoint inhibitors. Partial responses occurred in three dose-escalation patients: two with cutaneous melanoma and one with hepatocellular carcinoma. The purpose of peripheral TCRbeta sequencing was to test whether ivuxolimab changed TCR sequence diversity and led to clonal T-cell expansion. The monotherapy dose-escalation portion (N ≈ 50 patients) of the phase I ivuxolimab trial is reported in the paper.

Results and caveats for the whole study, not just this receptor: Antigen specificity was not determined for the clonally expanded peripheral T cells. After ivuxolimab, more expanded clones were found on average in CD8+ T cells than in CD4+ T cells. In partial responders in the 0.1-3.0 mg/kg groups, normalized peripheral clonal expansion was found to be among the lowest, especially among CD8+ T cells. Low levels of normalized T-cell clonal expansion were also shown by some nonresponding patients. At doses from 0.1 to 3.0 mg/kg, clonal expansion was seen in both CD4+ and CD8+ blood T cells between baseline and week 6.

Including the terminal cysteine and phenylalanine, the CDR3 comprises 16 residues. Kept here is only the CDR3 DNA, which spans 48 bases and is read in frame from base 1. Taken from the germline V gene, the CDR1 and CDR2 loops are SGHDT and YYEEEE. V trim: 0 bases; J trim: 6 bases; unmatched bases: 5. Turning to this clone: The antigen this receptor binds is unknown. Per-base quality was not reported, and no clone a single base away is much larger than it.

The trial excluded patients who had a history of autoimmune disease or who were on systemic immunosuppression. Peripheral blood for TCR sequencing was collected from all dose cohorts at baseline, on cycle 4 day 1, and on cycle 7 day 1. The samples were drawn from a first-in-human, open-label, multicenter phase I dose-escalation trial of ivuxolimab. Adults with locally advanced or metastatic melanoma, renal cell carcinoma, hepatocellular carcinoma or head and neck squamous cell carcinoma were enrolled in the trial. Before TCR sequencing, CD4+ T cells and CD8+ T cells from peripheral blood were sorted into separate populations. For sequencing of the TCRbeta CDR3 region, genomic DNA was extracted from the sorted cells. TCRbeta CDR3 regions were sequenced using the immunoSEQ Assay. TCRdb re-hosts the immuneACCESS table, in-frame sequences only. Its copies lack some clones; in the studies checked, an unresolved V gene accounts for under half of them, and the cause for the rest is not known. The sample table lists about 52,000 clones, roughly nine tenths of them with a count of one. The biggest ten clones account for 11% to 15% of the sample.

The chain was built from TRBV5-6 and TRBJ2-3; 12 central nucleotides agree with TRBD2. Sequences were derived from CD4+ or CD8+ T cells sorted from blood, sampled in a trial of the OX40 agonist ivuxolimab. The clonotype originates from an adult with an advanced solid tumor such as melanoma, head and neck, liver or kidney cancer. In nucleotide form, the sequence is TGTGCCAGCAGCTTGGCCCTAGCGGGGGGGCTGGATACGCAGTATTTT. Its translation is CASSLALAGGLDTQYF.